This record concerns one T cell receptor (beta chain) sequence. The V gene's germline CDR1 is SGHRS and CDR2 YFSETQ. J lost 5 bases, V lost 0 bases, and 10 bases had no gene match. The CDR3 runs to 18 residues. Amplification used 60 Vbeta primers and 13 Jbeta primers. Generated by immunoSEQ multiplex PCR, the TCRdb table keeps only in-frame clones and is missing some. The repertoire holds 100,000 to 150,000 clones, with around 72% as singletons. The data were obtained in a study of cytomegalovirus exposure and HLA in healthy donors. The sample consisted of PBMCs. The origin of this receptor is a human donor in good health. V and J are TRBV5-1 and TRBJ1-6; 8 bases match TRBD1. CDR3 nucleotides: TGCGCCAGCAGCTTGGCCGCAGGGGGCATATTTGATAATTCACCCCTCCACTTT. Protein: CASSLAAGGIFDNSPLHF.